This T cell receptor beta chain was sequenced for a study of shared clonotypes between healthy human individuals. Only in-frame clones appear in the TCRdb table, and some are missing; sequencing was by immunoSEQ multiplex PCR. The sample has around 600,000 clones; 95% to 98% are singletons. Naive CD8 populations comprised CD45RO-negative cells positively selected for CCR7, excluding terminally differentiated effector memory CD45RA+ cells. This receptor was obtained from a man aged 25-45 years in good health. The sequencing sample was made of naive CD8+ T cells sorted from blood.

CDR3 in DNA: TGTGCCAGCAGTGATTTCGGACAGGGTGGTCAGCCCCAGCATTTT. It specifies CASSDFGQGGQPQHF. This chain links TRBV2 with TRBJ1-5, with 8 bases that match TRBD1. The V segment lost 3 bases and the J segment 6 bases; nucleotides outside the gene matches: 7. Germline CDR1 SNHLY, CDR2 FYNNEI. This CDR3 is 15 amino acids long.